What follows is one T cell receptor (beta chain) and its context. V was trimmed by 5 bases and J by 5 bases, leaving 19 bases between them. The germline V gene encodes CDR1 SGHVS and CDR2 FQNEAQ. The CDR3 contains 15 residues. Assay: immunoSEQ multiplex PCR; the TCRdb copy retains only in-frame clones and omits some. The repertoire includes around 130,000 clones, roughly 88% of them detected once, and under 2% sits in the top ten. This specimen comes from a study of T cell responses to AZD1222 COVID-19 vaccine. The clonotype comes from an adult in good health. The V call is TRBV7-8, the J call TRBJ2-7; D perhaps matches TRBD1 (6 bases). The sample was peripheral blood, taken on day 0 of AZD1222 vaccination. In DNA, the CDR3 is TGTGCCAGCAGCCTAGGGGGAAGGCTAAAAGACGAGCAGTACTTC. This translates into CASSLGGRLKDEQYF.